The 10 T cell receptor beta chains listed next were all sequenced from one sample in a study of identical twins. TCRdb fed the 5' RACE reads into MiXCR, producing one record per CDR3 protein. This table has 420,000 or so distinct CDR3 sequences, around 18% appearing once. Sample: naive T cells sorted from blood. These receptors all come from a man aged 50 to 59 in good health.

The chain has TRBV29-1 and TRBJ2-6; D possibly matches TRBD1 or TRBD2 (5 bases each). V was shortened by 7 bases and J by 4 bases, with 26 bases between the two germline ends. The CDR3 runs to 18 residues. CDR1 and CDR2 (germline): SQVTM, ANQGSEA. CDR3 residues: CSATKSGRDQEGANVLTF. The CDR3 region has the DNA TGCAGCGCCACCAAAAGTGGCAGGGACCAAGAGGGGGCCAACGTCCTGACTTTC.

This clonotype has a handful of counts. The J gene is TRBJ2-1, the V gene TRBV11-2, with 13 positions matching TRBD2. After removal of 4 bases from V and 3 bases from J, the junction contained 12 bases not matched to a gene. The CDR3 is 19 residues long. Per germline, CDR1 SGHAT and CDR2 FQNNGV. CDR3 sequence: CASSSRTSGRGFSYNEQFF. For the CDR3, the DNA is TGTGCCAGCAGCTCCAGGACTAGCGGGAGAGGTTTTAGCTACAATGAGCAGTTCTTC. Based on the CDR3 plus reference TRBV11-2 and TRBJ2-1, the full variable domain is EAGVAQSPRYKIIEKRQSVAFWCNPISGHATLYWYQQILGQGPKLLIQFQNNGVVDDSQLPKDRFSAERLKGVDSTLKIQPAKLEDSAVYLCASSSRTSGRGFSYNEQFFGPGTRLTVL.

The rearrangement uses TRBV3-1 and TRBJ2-3; possible D gene TRBD2, 6 bases. CDR1 and CDR2 (germline): LGHDT, YNNKEL (reference sequence). V lost 1 base to trimming and J lost 2 bases, with 13 bases between them. This CDR3 comprises 16 residues. The CDR3: CASSQVAGGNTDTQYF. CDR3 DNA sequence: TGTGCCAGCAGCCAAGTTGCAGGCGGGAACACAGATACGCAGTATTTT.

This clonotype was recorded many times. The chain recombines TRBV3-1 with TRBJ2-1, with TRBD2 identical over 14 bases. Germline CDR1 is LGHDT and CDR2 is YNNKEL (reference sequence). J lost 13 bases, V lost 3 bases, and 8 bases had no gene match. CDR3 length: 15 residues. The CDR3 here is CASSHLTSGGGLQFF. CDR3 DNA sequence: TGTGCCAGCAGCCACCTGACTAGCGGGGGGGGATTACAGTTCTTC.

This clonotype was seen more than once but under ten times. V is TRBV10-1 and J is TRBJ2-2; 7 bases fit TRBD2. V dropped 7 bases and J dropped 5; count of bases not matched to a gene: 10. CDR1 and CDR2 (germline): WNHNN, SYGVQD (reference sequence). The CDR3 contains 15 residues. The CDR3 nucleotides read TGCGCCAGCAAGGCAGGCGCGGGAGATACCGGGGAGCTGTTTTTT. As protein: CASKAGAGDTGELFF.

This clonotype turned up a few times. The chain couples TRBV11-2 to TRBJ1-6, with D hard to call. Germline V gene sequence: CDR1 SGHAT, CDR2 FQNNGV. Trimming left V 1 base short and J 8 bases short, with 3 bases between. The CDR3 runs 12 residues. The CDR3 DNA is TGTGCCAGCAGCTTAGCGTATTCACCCCTCCACTTT. Amino acids: CASSLAYSPLHF.

There are a few counts of this clonotype. The CDR3 nucleotides read TGTGCCAGCAGCCCTAGTAGAGCGGCCGGGGAGCTGTTTTTT. Protein: CASSPSRAAGELFF. The chain links TRBV11-2 to TRBJ2-2, with D perhaps TRBD2 (5 bases). Germline CDR1 is SGHAT and CDR2 is FQNNGV. V dropped 5 bases and J dropped 6 bases, with 13 bases sitting between them. This CDR3 comprises 14 residues. Full variable domain (rest looked up from reference TRBV11-2 and TRBJ2-2): EAGVAQSPRYKIIEKRQSVAFWCNPISGHATLYWYQQILGQGPKLLIQFQNNGVVDDSQLPKDRFSAERLKGVDSTLKIQPAKLEDSAVYLCASSPSRAAGELFFGEGSRLTVL.

The chain couples TRBV7-3 to TRBJ2-7; D is perhaps TRBD1 (5 bases). Trimming cost V 3 bases and J 2 bases, with 14 bases left between them. Germline V CDR1 and CDR2: SGHTA, FQGTGA. CDR3 length equals 15 residues. CDR3 nucleotide sequence: TGTGCCAGCAGCTTGGGGATAAAGGGGCCCTACGAGCAGTACTTC. It specifies CASSLGIKGPYEQYF.

This clonotype was recorded at least ten times. The chain combines TRBV12-3 or TRBV12-4 with TRBJ1-1; 8 nucleotides agree with TRBD1. The ends lost 6 bases at V and 1 base at J; junction bases unmatched: 4. The CDR3 is made up of 14 amino acids. The CDR3 sequence: CASRPTGENTEAFF. The CDR3 nucleotides are TGTGCCAGCAGGCCGACAGGGGAGAACACTGAAGCTTTCTTT.

This chain joins TRBV6-1 and TRBJ1-1; 8 bases are a match to TRBD1. Germline-derived CDR1 and CDR2 are MNHNS and SASEGT. Germline trimming cut 3 bases from V and 7 bases from J; bases unmatched to any gene: 10. CDR3 length equals 15 residues. The CDR3 protein is CASSDPHIGTGEAFF. In DNA, the CDR3 is TGTGCCAGCAGTGATCCCCATATTGGGACAGGTGAAGCTTTCTTT.